This note documents a single T cell receptor beta chain sequence. What it binds is unknown. The data were obtained in a study of chemoradiotherapy in HPV16-positive cancers. The study, taken as a whole, reports: Non-HPV-specific T cells did not expand in tumors during treatment, whereas candidate HPV-specific clones and E7-related motifs did.

Only in-frame clones appear in the TCRdb table, and some are missing; sequencing was by immunoSEQ multiplex PCR. The data contain 25,000 to 40,000 clones, about 91% of them singletons. The V and J ends lost 3 bases and 8 bases, in that order; junction bases with no gene match: 11. CDR3 length equals 15 residues. CDR1 and CDR2 (germline): SNHLY, FYNNEI. Sequencing was performed on blood, taken from a patient who underwent chemoradiotherapy. This chain links TRBV2 with TRBJ1-2; 8 bases are shared with TRBD1. The source is a human donor with HPV-associated anogenital cancer. The CDR3 loop reads CASSDQVRGLSGYTF. Written as DNA, the CDR3 is TGTGCCAGCAGTGATCAGGTCAGGGGGCTTTCCGGCTACACCTTC.